This T cell receptor beta chain was captured in a study of T-cell memory formation after mild COVID-19. Each CDR3 protein gets one entry after TCRdb re-called the 5' RACE reads with MiXCR. This sample has a few hundred thousand distinct CDR3 sequences, with 20% to 30% found just once. This clonotype has just one count. The CDR3 is made up of 16 amino acids. V lost 3 bases, J lost 2 bases, and 17 bases lay in between. Germline V gene sequence: CDR1 DFQATT, CDR2 SNEGSKA (reference sequence). The chain couples TRBV20-1 to TRBJ2-1; D possibly corresponds to TRBD2 (6 bases). The source of this sequence is an adult woman who had mild COVID-19 (a few samples of this study predate the infection). Cell type and time point are not known. Sample: PBMCs or a T cell subset sorted from them (not recorded which). The CDR3 bases are TGCAGTGCTAGCCCCGTTGGGAGGTATCCCTACAATGAGCAGTTCTTC. It codes for CSASPVGRYPYNEQFF.